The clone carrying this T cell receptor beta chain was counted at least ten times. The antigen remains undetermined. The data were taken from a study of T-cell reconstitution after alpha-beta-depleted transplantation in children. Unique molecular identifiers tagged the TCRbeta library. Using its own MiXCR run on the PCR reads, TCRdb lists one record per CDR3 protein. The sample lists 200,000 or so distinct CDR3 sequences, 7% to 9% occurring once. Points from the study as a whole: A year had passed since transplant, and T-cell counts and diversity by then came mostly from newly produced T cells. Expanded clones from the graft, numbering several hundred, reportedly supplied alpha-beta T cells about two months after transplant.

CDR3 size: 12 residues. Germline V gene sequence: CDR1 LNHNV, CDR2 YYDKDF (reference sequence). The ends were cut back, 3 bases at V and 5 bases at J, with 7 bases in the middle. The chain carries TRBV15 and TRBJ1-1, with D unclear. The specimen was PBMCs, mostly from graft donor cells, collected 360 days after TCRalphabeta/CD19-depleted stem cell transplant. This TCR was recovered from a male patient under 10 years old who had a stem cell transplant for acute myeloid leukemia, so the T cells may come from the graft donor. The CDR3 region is CATSRPGTEAFF. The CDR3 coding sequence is TGTGCCACCAGCAGGCCAGGTACTGAAGCTTTCTTT.